The 29 T cell receptor beta chains presented below share a single source sample, sequenced in a study of Ad26.COV2.S vaccination and SARS-CoV-2 variants (dated by TCRdb to about 2021). The library was built by means of the immunoSEQ multiplex PCR assay. TCRdb took this table from immuneACCESS and kept in-frame rearrangements with V and J called. Such tables lack part of the clones; where checked against another copy, unresolved V genes explain under half of the gap, and the rest is unexplained. The sample profile shows some 520,000 clones; around 88% of them were found once. The top ten constitute over 10% of the sample. The meaning of the sample's treatment or condition label: 19 received Ad26.COV2.S at low or high dose, single or two shots; several received placebo; per-sample allocation not given. Repertoires of vaccine and placebo recipients were sequenced from samples taken on day 63 after the first injection.

The source material was peripheral blood, sampled in a trial of Ad26.COV2.S vaccine versus placebo. The origin of the receptors is a person aged 18-60 years who received the Ad26.COV2.S COVID-19 vaccine or a placebo.

CDR3 loop: CASTSGSFRTYEQYF. The CDR3 DNA reads as TGTGCCAGCACTAGCGGGAGCTTTCGTACCTACGAGCAGTACTTC. This chain uses TRBV28 with TRBJ2-7; 10 positions agree with TRBD2. The germline V gene encodes CDR1 MDHEN and CDR2 SYDVKM. The CDR3 extends over 15 amino acids. With 7 bases clipped from V and 2 bases from J, the junction kept 8 bases outside the gene matches.

The chain joins TRBV6-5 to TRBJ2-7; 8 nucleotides agree with TRBD1. CDR1 is MNHEY, CDR2 SVGAGI, per germline. The length of the CDR3 is 14 residues. The trim removed 6 bases at V and 3 bases at J, leaving 7 bases unmatched. CDR3 sequence: CASRGQALGYEQYF. CDR3 coding DNA: TGTGCCAGCAGGGGACAGGCGTTAGGCTACGAGCAGTACTTC.

The V gene is TRBV6-2 or TRBV6-3, the J gene TRBJ2-1; no clear D. The CDR3 runs to 15 residues. Between the trimmed V and J ends, which lost 6 bases and 0 bases, there was a span of 12 bases. Germline CDR1 reads MNHEY; CDR2 reads SVGEGT. CDR3 residues: CASSPWGSSYNEQFF. CDR3 in DNA: TGTGCCAGCAGCCCGTGGGGTAGCTCCTACAATGAGCAGTTCTTC.

The chain links TRBV19 to TRBJ2-7; TRBD1 aligns across 9 bases. Germline lookup yields CDR1 LNHDA and CDR2 SQIVND (reference sequence). The V and J ends lost 4 bases and 0 bases, in that order; junction bases with no gene match: 10. CDR3 length equals 17 residues. CDR3 sequence: CASSTLTGTGNSYEQYF. CDR3 sequence (DNA): TGTGCCAGTAGTACCCTCACCGGGACAGGGAACTCCTACGAGCAGTACTTC.

V is TRBV10-3 and J is TRBJ2-1; 8 nucleotides line up with TRBD2. From germline, CDR1 is ENHRY and CDR2 SYGVKD. J gave up 7 bases and V 4 bases, and 15 bases lay outside the gene matches. The CDR3 extends over 17 amino acids. As DNA, the CDR3 is TGTGCCATCAGTGGAGACGGGAGGGCCTCTCGCGTGAATGAGCAGTTCTTC. It yields the protein CAISGDGRASRVNEQFF.

This chain uses TRBV15 with TRBJ1-1; no definite D call. The V gene lost 0 bases and the J gene lost 3 bases, with 2 bases spanning the gap. The germline CDR1 and CDR2 sequences are LNHNV and YYDKDF (reference sequence). The CDR3 is 12 residues long. The CDR3 DNA sequence: TGTGCCACCAGCAGAGACGACACTGAAGCTTTCTTT. It encodes CATSRDDTEAFF.

The chain joins TRBV9 to TRBJ1-3; TRBD1 matches at 7 bases. The CDR3 contains 16 residues. CDR1 is SGDLS, CDR2 YYNGEE, per germline. V shed 4 bases and J 0 bases; nucleotides not matched to a gene: 7. The DNA for the CDR3 is TGTGCCAGCAGCCGTGTGGGACAGAGCTCTGGAAACACCATATATTTT. This codes for CASSRVGQSSGNTIYF. Combining the CDR3 with reference TRBV9 and TRBJ1-3 gives the whole variable domain DSGVTQTPKHLITATGQRVTLRCSPRSGDLSVYWYQQSLDQGLQFLIQYYNGEERAKGNILERFSAQQFPDLHSELNLSSLELGDSALYFCASSRVGQSSGNTIYFGEGSWLTVV.

The V call is TRBV11-2, the J call TRBJ2-7; TRBD1 is a possible D gene (6 bases). Germline-derived CDR1 and CDR2 are SGHAT and FQNNGV. The germline V and J ends were trimmed by 1 base and 2 bases, with 12 bases remaining between them. The CDR3 is made up of 15 amino acids. The CDR3 spells CASSLGGHPTYEQYF. CDR3 coding DNA: TGTGCCAGCAGCTTAGGGGGACACCCGACCTACGAGCAGTACTTC. Based on the CDR3 plus reference TRBV11-2 and TRBJ2-7, the full variable domain is EAGVAQSPRYKIIEKRQSVAFWCNPISGHATLYWYQQILGQGPKLLIQFQNNGVVDDSQLPKDRFSAERLKGVDSTLKIQPAKLEDSAVYLCASSLGGHPTYEQYFGPGTRLTVT.

The rearrangement links TRBV11-3 to TRBJ2-1; no reliable D call. V was cut by 0 bases and J by 2 bases, with 8 bases left in between. The CDR3 consists of 15 residues. Germline CDR1 reads SGHNT; CDR2 reads YENEEA. The CDR3 is CASSLEPNPYNEQFF. CDR3 coding DNA: TGTGCCAGCAGCTTAGAACCCAACCCCTACAATGAGCAGTTCTTC.

The chain carries TRBV12-2 and TRBJ2-6. TRBV12-2 constitutes a pseudogene. The CDR3 extends over 19 amino acids. The CDR3 sequence: CASRFVIQDGDSGANVLTF. For the CDR3, the DNA is TGTGCAAGTCGCTTCGTAATTCAGGACGGAGACTCTGGGGCCAACGTCCTGACTTTC.

This clone has just a few counts. This chain joins TRBV7-2 and TRBJ2-7; the D is unclear. This CDR3 contains 13 residues. The germline V and J ends were trimmed by 8 bases and 1 base, with 12 bases remaining between them. Germline V lookup: CDR1 SGHTA, CDR2 FQGNSA. The CDR3 DNA reads TGTGCCAGCCGGCCGTCCGGGTCCTACGAGCAGTACTTC. Translation: CASRPSGSYEQYF.

This clone was detected once. This chain links TRBV28 with TRBJ2-4, with D perhaps matching TRBD1 or TRBD2 (7 bases each). V was shortened by 3 bases and J by 6 bases, with 12 bases between the two germline ends. The germline V gene encodes CDR1 MDHEN and CDR2 SYDVKM. The CDR3 consists of 14 residues. CDR3 in amino acids: CASSFRGGANIQYF. The CDR3 region has the DNA TGTGCCAGCAGTTTCAGGGGGGGTGCAAACATTCAGTACTTC.

The chain has TRBV7-6 and TRBJ2-3; weak D call: TRBD2 (5 bases). V was shortened by 8 bases and J by 2 bases, with 8 bases between the two germline ends. The CDR3 runs 12 residues. CDR1 and CDR2 from the germline V gene are SGHVS and FNYEAQ. This CDR3 reads CASGSATDTQYF. The DNA of the CDR3 is TGTGCCAGCGGTAGCGCCACAGATACGCAGTATTTT.

V and J are TRBV10-3 and TRBJ1-6; D not certain. Per germline, CDR1 ENHRY and CDR2 SYGVKD. Trimming removed 3 bases at V and 6 bases at J, with 12 bases between. This CDR3 contains 15 residues. The chain's CDR3 is CAISESGQVNSPLHF. The CDR3 DNA reads TGTGCCATCAGTGAATCTGGGCAGGTTAATTCACCCCTCCACTTT.

The CDR3 here is CASSPLDRFNSPLHF. The CDR3 DNA reads as TGTGCCAGCAGTCCCTTAGACAGGTTTAATTCACCCCTCCACTTT. The chain recombines TRBV28 with TRBJ1-6, with a possible D match to TRBD1 (6 bases). V was shortened by 5 bases and J by 6 bases, with 14 bases between the two germline ends. Germline CDR1 MDHEN, CDR2 SYDVKM. This CDR3 contains 15 residues.

The chain has TRBV4-2 and TRBJ2-5, with TRBD1 identical over 11 bases. Looked up from germline, CDR1 is LGHNA and CDR2 is YNFKEQ. CDR3 size: 16 residues. Trimming took 4 bases from V and 4 from J; bases not matched to a gene: 8. CDR3 protein: CASSLSGTGGRETQYF. The CDR3 bases are TGTGCCAGCAGCCTCTCCGGGACAGGGGGTAGAGAGACCCAGTACTTC.

The chain couples TRBV6-5 to TRBJ1-6; D remains unclear. Germline V gene data show CDR1 as MNHEY and CDR2 as SVGAGI. Trimming cost V 4 bases and J 7 bases, with 11 bases left between them. The CDR3 sequence is 14 residues long. The CDR3 coding sequence is TGTGCCAGCAGTTCCGGCGTGACCAATTCACCCCTCCACTTT. It translates to CASSSGVTNSPLHF.

The chain combines TRBV9 with TRBJ2-7; D ambiguous. Trimming took off 0 bases at V and 5 bases at J, with 12 bases between the two ends. CDR3 length: 14 residues. Per the germline V gene, CDR1 is SGDLS and CDR2 is YYNGEE. DNA of the CDR3: TGTGCCAGCAGCGTAGAGGTGGGCCACCACGAGCAGTACTTC. It codes for CASSVEVGHHEQYF.

This clone has a single count. This chain links TRBV9 with TRBJ2-2; possible D gene TRBD2, 5 bases. Germline lookup yields CDR1 SGDLS and CDR2 YYNGEE. V lost 1 base and J 4 bases, leaving 14 bases between the germline ends. CDR3 length: 16 amino acids. The CDR3 loop is CASSVSGLVGTGELFF. CDR3 sequence (DNA): TGTGCCAGCAGCGTATCGGGATTGGTAGGCACCGGGGAGCTGTTTTTT.

This rearrangement joins TRBV7-6 to TRBJ2-3, with 9 nucleotides matching TRBD2. The germline V gene encodes CDR1 SGHVS and CDR2 FNYEAQ. Trimming took 0 bases from V and 2 from J; bases not matched to a gene: 9. There are 18 residues in the CDR3. DNA of the CDR3: TGTGCCAGCAGCTTAGCAAGCCCTAGCGGGATTAACACAGATACGCAGTATTTT. Protein sequence: CASSLASPSGINTDTQYF.

This chain joins TRBV27 and TRBJ2-2; 13 positions match TRBD2. The J segment lost 7 bases and the V segment lost 6 bases, leaving 8 bases of the junction unmatched. CDR3 size: 16 residues. CDR1 and CDR2 (germline): MNHEY, SMNVEV (reference sequence). The chain's CDR3 is CASSGLAGVRNGELFF. The CDR3 bases are TGTGCCAGCAGCGGACTAGCGGGAGTGAGAAACGGGGAGCTGTTTTTT.

The J gene is TRBJ1-1, the V gene TRBV7-3; D gene ambiguous. Germline values: CDR1 SGHTA, CDR2 FQGTGA. This CDR3 is built from 13 residues. The V and J ends lost 1 base and 5 bases respectively, with 8 bases between them. In DNA, the CDR3 is TGTGCCAGCAGCTTAAGAGGAGGGACTGAAGCTTTCTTT. Protein sequence: CASSLRGGTEAFF.

The chain employs TRBV27 and TRBJ2-1; D unresolved. V was pared by 2 bases and J by 6 bases, with 8 bases between. The CDR3 has 13 residues. CDR1 MNHEY and CDR2 SMNVEV come from the germline V gene (reference sequence). This chain's CDR3 is CASSLAPFNEQFF. As DNA, the CDR3 is TGTGCCAGCAGTTTAGCTCCCTTCAATGAGCAGTTCTTC.

V and J are TRBV5-6 and TRBJ1-5; D gene unclear. Germline CDR1 reads SGHDT; CDR2 reads YYEEEE. Trimming cost V 4 bases and J 6 bases, with 17 bases left between them. CDR3 length equals 15 residues. CDR3 sequence (DNA): TGTGCCAGCAGCCTCTTCGGCAGGCCCCTTCAGCCCCAGCATTTT. This sequence encodes CASSLFGRPLQPQHF. The full variable domain, rest sourced from reference TRBV5-6 and TRBJ1-5, is DAGVTQSPTHLIKTRGQQVTLRCSPKSGHDTVSWYQQALGQGPQFIFQYYEEEERQRGNFPDRFSGHQFPNYSSELNVNALLLGDSALYLCASSLFGRPLQPQHFGDGTRLSIL.

The rearrangement uses TRBV30 and TRBJ1-3; D gene unclear. CDR3 length: 15 amino acids. Germline CDR1 is GTSNPN and CDR2 is SVGIG (reference sequence). V was shortened by 0 bases and J by 0 bases, with 9 bases between the two germline ends. The CDR3 here is CAWSVPGGSGNTIYF. CDR3 bases: TGTGCCTGGAGTGTCCCGGGCGGCTCTGGAAACACCATATATTTT.

The chain joins TRBV28 to TRBJ2-7; a weak D match, TRBD1 (6 bases). Germline V gene data show CDR1 as MDHEN and CDR2 as SYDVKM. CDR3 length: 14 residues. V lost 7 bases and J 4 bases, leaving 17 bases between the germline ends. The CDR3 DNA is TGTGCCAGCACCCCCCCGGGACAAAAATACGAGCAGTACTTC. Protein: CASTPPGQKYEQYF.

This sequence joins TRBV6-5 and TRBJ2-7, with D possibly being TRBD1 (6 bases). Per the germline V gene, CDR1 is MNHEY and CDR2 is SVGAGI. The CDR3 sequence is 15 residues long. V was pared by 7 bases and J by 0 bases, with 16 bases between. CDR3 sequence (DNA): TGTGCCAGCACCCGACCCTCGGACAGCTCCTACGAGCAGTACTTC. Translation: CASTRPSDSSYEQYF.

The rearrangement joins TRBV4-1 to TRBJ2-3; no clear D. Trimming shortened V by 0 bases and J by 4 bases, and 11 bases separated the two germline ends. The germline gives CDR1 MGHRA, CDR2 YSYEKL. The CDR3 extends over 15 amino acids. The CDR3 region is CASSQEAALADTQYF. CDR3 DNA: TGCGCCAGCAGCCAAGAGGCCGCGTTGGCAGATACGCAGTATTTT.

V and J are TRBV7-9 and TRBJ1-2, with D tentatively TRBD1 (5 bases). CDR1 is SEHNR, CDR2 FQNEAQ, per germline (reference sequence). The V and J ends lost 3 bases and 7 bases respectively, with 15 bases between them. This CDR3 comprises 14 residues. In DNA form, the CDR3 reads TGTGCCAGCAGCTTCTCGCCCAGGGCTGGTGGCTACACCTTC. Its protein is CASSFSPRAGGYTF.